The 10 T cell receptor beta chains listed next were all sequenced from one sample in a study of shared clonotypes between healthy human individuals. It was CD45RO-negative cells, positively selected for CCR7, that made up naive CD8 cells, with terminally differentiated effector memory CD45RA+ cells excluded. Data came from immunoSEQ multiplex PCR; TCRdb stores just in-frame clones and leaves some out. The sample lists roughly 2.1 million clones, roughly 91% seen once, with 1.5% to 2% in the top ten. The sequenced material came from naive CD8+ T cells from PBMCs. The receptors derive from a man younger than 30 in good health. Some clones in this sample may be carry-over from other donors' samples.

This chain uses TRBV2 with TRBJ2-7; D is ambiguous. Germline lookup yields CDR1 SNHLY and CDR2 FYNNEI. The CDR3 is 15 amino acids. V was trimmed by 4 bases and J by 0 bases, leaving 13 bases between them. CDR3 in DNA: TGTGCCAGCAGTGCGGACGCAGGACGCTCCTACGAGCAGTACTTC. As protein: CASSADAGRSYEQYF.

This clone was seen a handful of times. This chain uses TRBV9 with TRBJ1-2, with 7 bases aligning to TRBD1. Germline trimming cut 4 bases from V and 6 bases from J; bases unmatched to any gene: 6. This CDR3 has 13 residues. The V gene's germline CDR1 is SGDLS and CDR2 YYNGEE. For the CDR3, the DNA is TGTGCCAGCAGCACCGACAGGGCTCATGGCTACACCTTC. Amino acids: CASSTDRAHGYTF.

This chain uses TRBV6-5 with TRBJ2-1; TRBD2 aligns across 8 bases. The germline CDR1 and CDR2 sequences are MNHEY and SVGAGI. This CDR3 comprises 16 residues. After removal of 2 bases from V and 0 bases from J, the junction contained 3 bases not matched to a gene. The CDR3 here is CASSYAGTSSYNEQFF. CDR3 in DNA: TGTGCCAGCAGTTACGCGGGGACTAGCTCCTACAATGAGCAGTTCTTC.

The rearrangement links TRBV27 to TRBJ2-7, with D uncertain. From germline, CDR1 is MNHEY and CDR2 SMNVEV (reference sequence). The V gene lost 3 bases and the J gene lost 0 bases, with 12 bases spanning the gap. The CDR3 totals 15 residues. CDR3 protein: CASSFTASLSYEQYF. DNA for the CDR3: TGTGCCAGCAGTTTCACAGCCTCACTCTCCTACGAGCAGTACTTC.

The genes are TRBV6-5 and TRBJ2-1; TRBD2 agrees at 7 bases. CDR1 is MNHEY, CDR2 SVGAGI, per germline. This CDR3 has 15 amino acids. The ends lost 7 bases at V and 2 bases at J; junction bases unmatched: 8. The CDR3 sequence: CASTWREGPYNEQFF. CDR3 DNA sequence: TGTGCCAGCACTTGGAGGGAGGGCCCCTACAATGAGCAGTTCTTC.

The chain carries TRBV5-4 and TRBJ2-7; TRBD2 matches 10 bases. Germline V CDR1 and CDR2: SGHNT, YYREEE (reference sequence). The CDR3 runs to 17 residues. Germline trimming cut 0 bases from V and 2 bases from J; bases unmatched to any gene: 8. The CDR3: CASSLADRAGGAYEQYF. Here the CDR3 DNA reads TGTGCCAGCAGCTTGGCAGATCGAGCGGGAGGGGCCTACGAGCAGTACTTC.

The CDR3 is CASSLGLVINTGELFF. The CDR3 DNA reads TGCGCCAGCAGCTTGGGGCTAGTGATAAACACCGGGGAGCTGTTTTTT. This chain connects TRBV5-1 to TRBJ2-2; no firm D call. The CDR3 runs 16 residues. Trimming left V 0 bases short and J 2 bases short, with 11 bases between. Per germline, CDR1 SGHRS and CDR2 YFSETQ.

This chain uses TRBV4-1 with TRBJ2-3, with D perhaps assigned TRBD1 or TRBD2 (5 bases each). The V end lost 0 bases, the J end lost 0 bases, and 10 bases lay between the germline ends. CDR1 and CDR2 (germline): MGHRA, YSYEKL. CDR3 size: 16 residues. CDR3 bases: TGCGCCAGCAGCCAAGAAGGGGCTAGCAGCACAGATACGCAGTATTTT. Translation: CASSQEGASSTDTQYF.

With respect to this clone: Other DNA sequences in the same sample also yield this CDR3. This sequence joins TRBV5-1 and TRBJ2-5, with 11 bases aligning to TRBD2. CDR1 and CDR2 (germline): SGHRS, YFSETQ. V lost 4 bases, J lost 5 bases, and 16 bases stayed unmatched. The CDR3 consists of 18 residues. CDR3 nucleotide sequence: TGCGCCAGCAGCCCCGGGACTAGCGGTGGCCGCGGGGAGGAGACCCAGTACTTC. It specifies CASSPGTSGGRGEETQYF.

The chain combines TRBV7-6 with TRBJ2-1, with 13 bases fitting TRBD2. The germline V gene has CDR1 SGHVS and CDR2 FNYEAQ. Trimming removed 1 base from V and 6 bases from J; junction bases left unmatched: 3. The CDR3 runs 16 residues. CDR3 sequence (DNA): TGTGCCAGCAGCTTAGGGGGACTAGCGGGACCCAATGAGCAGTTCTTC. Protein product: CASSLGGLAGPNEQFF.